The clone carrying this T cell receptor beta chain occurred once. This sample was taken from a study of blood T cell repertoires in COVID-19. Overall study: Sites in the United States, Italy and Spain provided acute and convalescent COVID-19 samples. PBMCs, B-cell-depleted T cells, or T cells were the source of the cDNA or gDNA that made up the material.

As processed by the authors: Using reference gene primer amplification, nucleated cell counts were estimated. Only in-frame clones appear in the TCRdb table, and some are missing; sequencing was by immunoSEQ multiplex PCR. The V and J calls and clone size were taken over from that table, and D and trimming were inferred from the DNA. The sample carries some 170,000 clones, about 91% recorded once. The TCR sequence derives from a woman in her sixties who had recovered from COVID-19. The source material was peripheral blood.

CDR3 sequence: CASAQGSSYNEQFF. The CDR3 DNA sequence: TGTGCCAGCGCACAGGGGAGCTCCTACAATGAGCAGTTCTTC. V gene TRBV2 combines with J gene TRBJ2-1; 7 bases agree with TRBD1. There are 14 residues in the CDR3. CDR1 SNHLY and CDR2 FYNNEI come from the germline V gene. Trimming took 8 bases from V and 0 from J; bases not matched to a gene: 4.